This T cell receptor beta chain is from a study of radiotherapy plus CTLA-4 blockade in lung cancer. General observations from the study: Early clone dynamics of blood T cells, plus interferon-beta, reportedly predicted response best. Some TCR clones had been derived from tumors. These clones expanded in peripheral blood after radiotherapy plus ipilimumab.

The assay was immunoSEQ multiplex PCR, and TCRdb's table has in-frame clones only and misses some. The sample has 84,000 or so clones, over 75% seen once; the top ten hold about 14%. Patients in the study, people with chemo-refractory metastatic non-small-cell lung cancer, received focal radiation plus ipilimumab CTLA-4 blockade. Notes on this clone: What it binds is unknown.

The sample consisted of peripheral blood, taken from a patient treated with radiotherapy plus ipilimumab. The source of this sequence is a human donor with non-small cell lung cancer that progressed on radiotherapy plus ipilimumab.

The CDR3 DNA sequence: TGTGCCAGTAGTATCCGGGGAACAAGGGTGTACAATGAGCAGTTCTTC. Residues: CASSIRGTRVYNEQFF. The chain couples TRBV19 to TRBJ2-1; tentative D call: TRBD2 (5 bases). Trimming stripped 3 bases from V and 4 bases from J, with 16 bases between. Germline V gene sequence: CDR1 LNHDA, CDR2 SQIVND (reference sequence). The CDR3 extends over 16 amino acids.